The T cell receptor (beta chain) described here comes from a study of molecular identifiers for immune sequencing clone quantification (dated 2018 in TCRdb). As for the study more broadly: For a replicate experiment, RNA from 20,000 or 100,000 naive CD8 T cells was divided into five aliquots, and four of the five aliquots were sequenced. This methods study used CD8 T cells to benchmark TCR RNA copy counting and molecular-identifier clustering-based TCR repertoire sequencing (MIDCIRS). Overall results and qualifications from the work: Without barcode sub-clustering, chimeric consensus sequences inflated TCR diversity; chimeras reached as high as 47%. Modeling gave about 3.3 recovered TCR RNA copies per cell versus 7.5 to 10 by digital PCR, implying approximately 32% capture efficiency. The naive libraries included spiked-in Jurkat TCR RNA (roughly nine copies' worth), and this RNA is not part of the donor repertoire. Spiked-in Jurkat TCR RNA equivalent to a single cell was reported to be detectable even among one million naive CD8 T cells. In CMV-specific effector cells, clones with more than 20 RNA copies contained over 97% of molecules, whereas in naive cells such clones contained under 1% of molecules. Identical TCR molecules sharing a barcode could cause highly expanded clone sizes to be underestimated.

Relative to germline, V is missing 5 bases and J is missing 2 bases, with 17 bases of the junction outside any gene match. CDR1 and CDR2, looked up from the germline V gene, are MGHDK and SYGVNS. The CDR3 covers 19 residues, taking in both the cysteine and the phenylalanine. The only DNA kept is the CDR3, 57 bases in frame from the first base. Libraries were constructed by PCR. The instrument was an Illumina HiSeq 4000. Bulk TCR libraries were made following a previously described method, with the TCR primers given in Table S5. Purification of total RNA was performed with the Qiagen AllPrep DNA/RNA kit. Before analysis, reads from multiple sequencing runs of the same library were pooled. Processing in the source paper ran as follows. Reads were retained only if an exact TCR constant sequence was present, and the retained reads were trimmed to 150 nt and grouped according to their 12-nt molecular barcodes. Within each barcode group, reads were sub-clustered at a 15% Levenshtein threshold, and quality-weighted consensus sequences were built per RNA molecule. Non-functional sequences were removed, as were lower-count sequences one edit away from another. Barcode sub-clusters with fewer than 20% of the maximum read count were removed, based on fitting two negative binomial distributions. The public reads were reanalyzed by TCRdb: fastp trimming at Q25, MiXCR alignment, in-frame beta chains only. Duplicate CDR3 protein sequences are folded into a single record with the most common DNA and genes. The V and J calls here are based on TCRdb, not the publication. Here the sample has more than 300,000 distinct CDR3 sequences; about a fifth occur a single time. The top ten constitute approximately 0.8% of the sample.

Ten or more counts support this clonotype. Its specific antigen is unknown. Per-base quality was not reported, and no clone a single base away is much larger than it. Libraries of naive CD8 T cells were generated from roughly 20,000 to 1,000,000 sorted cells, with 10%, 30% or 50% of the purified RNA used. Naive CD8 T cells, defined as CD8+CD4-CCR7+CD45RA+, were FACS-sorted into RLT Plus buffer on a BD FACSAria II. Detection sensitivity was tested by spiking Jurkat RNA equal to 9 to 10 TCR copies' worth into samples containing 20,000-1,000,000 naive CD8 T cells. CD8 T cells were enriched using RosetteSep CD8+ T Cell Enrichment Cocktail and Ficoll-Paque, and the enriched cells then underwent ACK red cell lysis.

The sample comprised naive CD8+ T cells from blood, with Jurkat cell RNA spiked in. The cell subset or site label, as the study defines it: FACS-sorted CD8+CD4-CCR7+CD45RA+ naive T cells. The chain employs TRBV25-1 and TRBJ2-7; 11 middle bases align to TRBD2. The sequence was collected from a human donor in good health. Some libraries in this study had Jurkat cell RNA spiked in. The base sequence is TGTGCCAGCAGTCCCACTTCCCTCCTTAGCGGGAGGGGGACCTACGAGCAGTACTTC. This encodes CASSPTSLLSGRGTYEQYF.